This T cell receptor beta chain was sequenced for a study of blood T cells in healthy people across ages. Study observations and caveats: Diversity estimates from one million T cells were considered underestimates. Roughly linear declines in TCR beta diversity per million T cells occurred with age.

Notes on this clonotype: Its cognate antigen is unknown.

The CDR3 is 15 residues long. Germline V lookup: CDR1 SGHVS, CDR2 FQNEAQ. The V and J ends lost 4 bases and 10 bases respectively, with 21 bases between them. PCR was performed a second time for roughly 7 to 11 cycles using a sample-barcoded 5' primer and a J-beta primer mix. Each sample provided no less than 2.5 million CDR3-containing paired-end reads. TCRdb re-called the 5' RACE reads with MiXCR, one entry per CDR3 protein. The profile covers about 2 million distinct CDR3 sequences, with 40% to 55% appearing a single time and over 2% taken by the ten largest. This sequence was found in a woman aged 40-49 years in good health. The chain is built from TRBV7-8 and TRBJ2-3; tentative D call: TRBD2 (5 bases). The material sequenced was blood. Here the CDR3 DNA reads TGTGCCAGCAGCTCCCGGGAACCTCACAGATATCCGCAGTATTTT. It codes for CASSSREPHRYPQYF.